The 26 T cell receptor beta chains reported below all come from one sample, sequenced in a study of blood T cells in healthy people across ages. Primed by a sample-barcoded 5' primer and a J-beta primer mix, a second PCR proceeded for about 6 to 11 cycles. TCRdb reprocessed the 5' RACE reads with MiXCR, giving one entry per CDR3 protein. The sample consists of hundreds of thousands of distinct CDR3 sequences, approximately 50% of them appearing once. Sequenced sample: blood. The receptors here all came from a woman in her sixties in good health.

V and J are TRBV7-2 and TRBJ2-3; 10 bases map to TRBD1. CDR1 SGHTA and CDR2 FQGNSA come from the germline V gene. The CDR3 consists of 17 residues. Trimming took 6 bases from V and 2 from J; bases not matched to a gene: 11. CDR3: CASRRRPGQGSTDTQYF. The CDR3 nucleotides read TGTGCCAGCAGGCGAAGACCGGGACAGGGGTCCACAGATACGCAGTATTTT.

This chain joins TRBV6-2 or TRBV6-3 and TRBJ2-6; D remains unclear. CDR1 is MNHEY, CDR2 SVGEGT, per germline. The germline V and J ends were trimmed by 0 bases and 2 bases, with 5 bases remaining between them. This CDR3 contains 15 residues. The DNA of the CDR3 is TGTGCCAGCAGTTACTCTCGGGCTGGGGCCAACGTCCTGACTTTC. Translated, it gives CASSYSRAGANVLTF.

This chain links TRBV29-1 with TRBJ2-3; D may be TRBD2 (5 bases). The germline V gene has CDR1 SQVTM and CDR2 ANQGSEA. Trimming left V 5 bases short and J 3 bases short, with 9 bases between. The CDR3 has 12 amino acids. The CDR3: CSVQRRTDTQYF. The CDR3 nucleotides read TGCAGCGTTCAAAGGAGGACAGATACGCAGTATTTT.

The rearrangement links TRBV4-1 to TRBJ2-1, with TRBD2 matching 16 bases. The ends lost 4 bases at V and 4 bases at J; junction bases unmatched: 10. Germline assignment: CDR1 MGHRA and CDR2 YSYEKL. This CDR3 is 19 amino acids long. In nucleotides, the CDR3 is TGCGCCAGCAGCCCACCGGGACTAGCGGGAGGGCCCGTATACAATGAGCAGTTCTTC. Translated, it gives CASSPPGLAGGPVYNEQFF.

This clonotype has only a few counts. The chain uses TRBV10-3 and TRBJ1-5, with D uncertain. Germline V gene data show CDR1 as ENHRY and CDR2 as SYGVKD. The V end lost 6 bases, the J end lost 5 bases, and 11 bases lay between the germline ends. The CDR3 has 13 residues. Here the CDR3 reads CAIRKAEDQPQHF. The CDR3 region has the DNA TGTGCCATCAGAAAAGCCGAAGATCAGCCCCAGCATTTT.

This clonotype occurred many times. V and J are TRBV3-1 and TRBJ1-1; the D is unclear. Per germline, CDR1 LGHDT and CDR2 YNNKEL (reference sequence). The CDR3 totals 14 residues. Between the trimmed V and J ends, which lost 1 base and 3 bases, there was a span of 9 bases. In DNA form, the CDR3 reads TGTGCCAGCAGCCAAGCAGAATCCTACACTGAAGCTTTCTTT. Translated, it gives CASSQAESYTEAFF. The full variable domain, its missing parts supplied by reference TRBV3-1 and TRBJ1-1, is DTAVSQTPKYLVTQMGNDKSIKCEQNLGHDTMYWYKQDSKKFLKIMFSYNNKELIINETVPNRFSPKSPDKAHLNLHINSLELGDSAVYFCASSQAESYTEAFFGQGTRLTVV.

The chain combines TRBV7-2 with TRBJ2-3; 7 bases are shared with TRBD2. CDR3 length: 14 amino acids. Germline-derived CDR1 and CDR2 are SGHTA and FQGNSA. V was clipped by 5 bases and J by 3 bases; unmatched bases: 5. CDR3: CASSPGLETDTQYF. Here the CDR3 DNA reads TGTGCCAGCAGCCCCGGACTAGAAACAGATACGCAGTATTTT.

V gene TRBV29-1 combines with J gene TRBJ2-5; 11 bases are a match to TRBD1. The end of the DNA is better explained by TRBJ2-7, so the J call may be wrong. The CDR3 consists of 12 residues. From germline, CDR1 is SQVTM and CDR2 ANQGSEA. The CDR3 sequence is CSGGQGATEQYF. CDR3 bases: TGCAGCGGTGGACAGGGGGCGACCGAGCAGTACTTC.

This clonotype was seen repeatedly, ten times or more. CDR3 sequence reads: CASSLTPIEVEQYF. For the CDR3, the DNA is TGTGCCAGCAGCTTAACCCCCATAGAGGTCGAGCAGTACTTC. The rearrangement links TRBV7-2 to TRBJ2-7; the D is unclear. The V gene lost 2 bases and the J gene lost 6 bases, with 14 bases spanning the gap. This CDR3 has 14 amino acids. The germline V gene has CDR1 SGHTA and CDR2 FQGNSA. Full variable domain (outside the CDR3, taken from reference TRBV7-2 and TRBJ2-7): GAGVSQSPSNKVTEKGKDVELRCDPISGHTALYWYRQSLGQGLEFLIYFQGNSAPDKSGLPSDRFSAERTGGSVSTLTIQRTQQEDSAVYLCASSLTPIEVEQYFGPGTRLTVT.

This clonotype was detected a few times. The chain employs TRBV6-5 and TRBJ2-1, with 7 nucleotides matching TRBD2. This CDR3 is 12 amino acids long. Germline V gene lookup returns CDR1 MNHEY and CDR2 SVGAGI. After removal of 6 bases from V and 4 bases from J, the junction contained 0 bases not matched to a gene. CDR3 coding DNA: TGTGCCAGCAGGGGAGGGTACAATGAGCAGTTCTTC. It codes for CASRGGYNEQFF.

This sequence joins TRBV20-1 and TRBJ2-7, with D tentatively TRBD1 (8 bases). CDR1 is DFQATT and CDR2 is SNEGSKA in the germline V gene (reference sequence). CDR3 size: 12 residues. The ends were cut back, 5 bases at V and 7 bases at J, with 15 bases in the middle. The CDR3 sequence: CSADGQGGEQYF. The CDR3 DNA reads TGCAGTGCTGACGGACAGGGAGGGGAGCAGTACTTC.

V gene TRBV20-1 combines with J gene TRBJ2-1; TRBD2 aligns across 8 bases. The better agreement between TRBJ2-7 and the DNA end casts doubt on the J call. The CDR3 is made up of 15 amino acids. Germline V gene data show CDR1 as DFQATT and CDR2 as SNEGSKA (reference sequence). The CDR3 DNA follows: TGCAGTGCTAGAGTACGACTAGCGCAATACAATGAGCAGTACTTC. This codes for CSARVRLAQYNEQYF.

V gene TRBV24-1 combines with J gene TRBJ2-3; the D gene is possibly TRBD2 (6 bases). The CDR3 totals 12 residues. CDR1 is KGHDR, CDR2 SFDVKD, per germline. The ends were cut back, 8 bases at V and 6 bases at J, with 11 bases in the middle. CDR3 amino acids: CATTSEGDTQYF. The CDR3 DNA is TGTGCCACCACTTCGGAGGGGGATACGCAGTATTTT.

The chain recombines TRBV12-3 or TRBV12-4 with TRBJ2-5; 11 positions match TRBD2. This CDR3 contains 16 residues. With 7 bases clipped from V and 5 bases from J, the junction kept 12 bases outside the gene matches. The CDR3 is CASKNLLAGGVETQYF. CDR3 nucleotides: TGTGCCAGCAAGAACCTATTAGCGGGAGGGGTGGAGACCCAGTACTTC.

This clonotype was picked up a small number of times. As DNA, the CDR3 is TGCAGTGCTACAGGGTCCCACTCCTACGAGCAGTACTTC. This sequence encodes CSATGSHSYEQYF. J is TRBJ2-7 and V is TRBV20-1; D perhaps matches TRBD1 (5 bases). Trimming shortened V by 4 bases and J by 0 bases, and 10 bases separated the two germline ends. The germline CDR1 and CDR2 sequences are DFQATT and SNEGSKA (reference sequence). The CDR3 is 13 residues long.

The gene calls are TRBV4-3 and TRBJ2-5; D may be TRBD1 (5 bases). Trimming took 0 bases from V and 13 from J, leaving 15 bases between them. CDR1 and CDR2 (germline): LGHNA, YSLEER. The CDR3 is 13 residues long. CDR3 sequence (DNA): TGCGCCAGCAGCCAAGATAGGTTAGGGGAAGCGTACTTC. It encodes CASSQDRLGEAYF.

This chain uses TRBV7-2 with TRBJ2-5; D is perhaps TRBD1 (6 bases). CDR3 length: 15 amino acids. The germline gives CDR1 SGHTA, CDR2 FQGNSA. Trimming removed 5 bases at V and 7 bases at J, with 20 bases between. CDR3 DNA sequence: TGTGCCAGCAGCCCGCGACAGGCCGGGTCCGGGACCCAGTACTTC. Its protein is CASSPRQAGSGTQYF.

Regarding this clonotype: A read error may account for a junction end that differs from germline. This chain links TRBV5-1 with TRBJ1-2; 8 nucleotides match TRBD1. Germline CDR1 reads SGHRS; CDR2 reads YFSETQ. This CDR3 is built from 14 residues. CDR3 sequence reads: CASSLDRGNYGYTF. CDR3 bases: TGTGCCAGCAGCTTAGACAGGGGTAACTATGGCTACACCTTC.

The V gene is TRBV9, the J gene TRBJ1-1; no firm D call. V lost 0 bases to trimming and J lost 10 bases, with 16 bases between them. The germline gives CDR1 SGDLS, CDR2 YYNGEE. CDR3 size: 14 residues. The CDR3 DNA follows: TGTGCCAGCAGCGTAGTTCCCCGACCCGAGGGAGCTTTCTTT. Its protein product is CASSVVPRPEGAFF.

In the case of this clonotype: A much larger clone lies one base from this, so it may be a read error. The CDR3 spells CASSQGTSRDTQYF. In DNA, the CDR3 is TGTGCCAGCAGCCAAGGTACTAGCCGGGATACGCAGTATTTT. This chain uses TRBV4-2 with TRBJ2-3; the D gene is possibly TRBD2 (6 bases). Germline V gene data show CDR1 as LGHNA and CDR2 as YNFKEQ. Trimming cost V 1 base and J 6 bases, with 11 bases left between them. The CDR3 totals 14 residues.

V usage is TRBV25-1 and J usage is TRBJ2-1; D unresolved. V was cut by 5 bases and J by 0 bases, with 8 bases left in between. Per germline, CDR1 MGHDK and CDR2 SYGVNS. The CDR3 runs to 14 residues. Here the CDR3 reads CASSKQSSYNEQFF. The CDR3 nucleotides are TGTGCCAGCAGTAAGCAGAGCTCCTACAATGAGCAGTTCTTC. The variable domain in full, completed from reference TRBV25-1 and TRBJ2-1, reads EADIYQTPRYLVIGTGKKITLECSQTMGHDKMYWYQQDPGMELHLIHYSYGVNSTEKGDLSSESTVSRIRTEHFPLTLESARPSHTSQYLCASSKQSSYNEQFFGPGTRLTVL.

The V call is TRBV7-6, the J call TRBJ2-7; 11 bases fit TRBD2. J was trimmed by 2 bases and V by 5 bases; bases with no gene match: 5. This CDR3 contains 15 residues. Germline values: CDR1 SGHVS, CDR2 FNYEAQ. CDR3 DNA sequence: TGTGCCAGCAGCCCGACTAGCGGGACCGCCTACGAGCAGTACTTC. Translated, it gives CASSPTSGTAYEQYF.

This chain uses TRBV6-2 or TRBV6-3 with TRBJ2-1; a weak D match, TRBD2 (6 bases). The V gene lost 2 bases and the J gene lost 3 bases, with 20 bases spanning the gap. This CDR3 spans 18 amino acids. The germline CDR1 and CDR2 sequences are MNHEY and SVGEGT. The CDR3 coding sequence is TGTGCCAGCAGTTACGGCGGGGCGGGCGAAGTGGGCTACAATGAGCAGTTCTTC. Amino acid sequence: CASSYGGAGEVGYNEQFF.

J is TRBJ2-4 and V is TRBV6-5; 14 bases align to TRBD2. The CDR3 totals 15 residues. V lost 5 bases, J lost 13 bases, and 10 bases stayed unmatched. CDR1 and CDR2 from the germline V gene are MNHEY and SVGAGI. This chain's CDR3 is CASSRLAGGRREQYF. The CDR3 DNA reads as TGTGCCAGCAGTAGACTAGCGGGAGGGAGAAGGGAGCAGTACTTC.

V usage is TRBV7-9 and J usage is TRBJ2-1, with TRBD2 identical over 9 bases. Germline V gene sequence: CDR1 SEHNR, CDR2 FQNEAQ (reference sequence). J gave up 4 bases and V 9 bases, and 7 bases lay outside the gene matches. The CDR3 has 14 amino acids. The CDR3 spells CASYRLADYNEQFF. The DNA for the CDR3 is TGTGCCAGTTATAGACTAGCGGATTACAATGAGCAGTTCTTC.

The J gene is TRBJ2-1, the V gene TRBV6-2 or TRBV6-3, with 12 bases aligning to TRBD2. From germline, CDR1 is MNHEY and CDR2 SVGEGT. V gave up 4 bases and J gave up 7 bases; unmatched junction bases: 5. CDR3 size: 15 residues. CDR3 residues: CASSSRTSGINEQFF. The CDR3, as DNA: TGTGCCAGCAGTTCTAGGACTAGCGGGATTAATGAGCAGTTCTTC.